This T cell receptor beta chain was sequenced in a study of CD8 T cells in Susac syndrome. CD8+ and CD4+ T cells from blood underwent TCR beta sequencing. CDR3 length: 13 residues. Germline V gene sequence: CDR1 LGHDT, CDR2 YNNKEL (reference sequence). Trimming removed 8 bases from V and 5 bases from J, with 15 bases in between. Random hexamers were used to reverse transcribe about 0.5 to 1 ug of RNA. TCRdb re-called the immunoSEQ multiplex PCR reads with MiXCR, one entry per CDR3 protein. The sample contains under 250,000 distinct CDR3 sequences, 90% to 95% of which appear only once. The chain uses TRBV3-1 and TRBJ2-5, with D possibly TRBD1 on 6 matching bases. The TCR comes from a human donor with multiple sclerosis. The specimen sequenced was CD4+ T cells from PBMCs. The CDR3 bases are TGTGCCAGCGGAACAGGGAAAGCGGAGACCCAGTACTTC. Encoded protein: CASGTGKAETQYF.